Each of the 23 T cell receptor beta chains below was sequenced from the same sample in a study of T-cell memory formation after mild COVID-19 (dated by TCRdb to about 2021). Receptor libraries were prepared by 5' RACE. Sequencing was performed on an Illumina NovaSeq 6000. Starting from the raw public reads, TCRdb applied fastp trimming at Q25, assembled clones with MiXCR and retained in-frame beta chains. Each entry merges the rows of one CDR3 protein and shows their most common DNA and genes. The sample records about 560,000 distinct CDR3 sequences, about a fifth of which are singletons. Roughly 8.1% of the sample belongs to the ten largest clones. Sequencing was performed on PBMCs or a T cell subset sorted from them (not recorded which). The source of these receptors is an adult woman who had mild COVID-19 (a few samples of this study predate the infection). The sample titles of this study are shuffled in the database, so cell type and time point are left out; the donor was told from shared clones.

V usage is TRBV14 and J usage is TRBJ2-1; D is possibly TRBD1 (5 bases). The V gene's germline CDR1 is SGHDN and CDR2 FVKESK. CDR3 length equals 19 residues. V lost 0 bases to trimming and J lost 2 bases, with 20 bases between them. CDR3 loop: CASSQDRVRAPDTYNEQFF. CDR3 sequence (DNA): TGTGCCAGCAGCCAAGATAGGGTCCGGGCGCCGGACACCTACAATGAGCAGTTCTTC.

The rearrangement links TRBV7-9 to TRBJ2-3; 7 bases align to TRBD1. Trimming cost V 3 bases and J 0 bases; bases outside gene matches: 6. CDR1 and CDR2 from the germline V gene are SEHNR and FQNEAQ (reference sequence). The CDR3 has 16 amino acids. The CDR3 is CASSLLPGQSTDTQYF. CDR3 DNA: TGTGCCAGCAGCTTGCTACCGGGACAGAGCACAGATACGCAGTATTTT.

The chain is built from TRBV7-9 and TRBJ2-1; D possibly corresponds to TRBD2 (5 bases). The CDR3 spans 14 residues. CDR1 and CDR2 (germline): SEHNR, FQNEAQ (reference sequence). Trimming removed 2 bases at V and 4 bases at J, with 9 bases between. As DNA, the CDR3 is TGTGCCAGCAGCTTACGCGGGTTATACAATGAGCAGTTCTTC. Protein sequence: CASSLRGLYNEQFF. Full variable domain (missing parts from reference TRBV7-9 and TRBJ2-1): DTGVSQNPRHKITKRGQNVTFRCDPISEHNRLYWYRQTLGQGPEFLTYFQNEAQLEKSRLLSDRFSAERPKGSFSTLEIQRTEQGDSAMYLCASSLRGLYNEQFFGPGTRLTVL.

The chain carries TRBV27 and TRBJ2-1; the match to TRBD2 covers 12 bases. The germline gives CDR1 MNHEY, CDR2 SMNVEV (reference sequence). This CDR3 is built from 13 residues. The ends lost 5 bases at V and 8 bases at J; junction bases unmatched: 1. This CDR3 reads CASSRLAGDEQFF. The CDR3 DNA is TGTGCCAGCAGTCGACTAGCGGGGGATGAGCAGTTCTTC.

The chain joins TRBV7-9 to TRBJ2-7; no firm D call. Germline assignment: CDR1 SEHNR and CDR2 FQNEAQ (reference sequence). This CDR3 has 14 amino acids. The germline V and J ends were trimmed by 1 base and 2 bases, with 9 bases remaining between them. This CDR3 reads CASSLVHIAYEQYF. The CDR3 coding sequence is TGTGCCAGCAGCTTAGTTCATATAGCCTACGAGCAGTACTTC.

The sample holds one count of this clonotype. This rearrangement joins TRBV29-1 to TRBJ2-1, with no clear D. Germline CDR1 SQVTM, CDR2 ANQGSEA. The CDR3 spans 10 residues. V lost 6 bases and J 3 bases, leaving 3 bases between the germline ends. The CDR3 loop is CSVVYNEQFF. In DNA, the CDR3 is TGCAGCGTGGTCTACAATGAGCAGTTCTTC.

This clonotype was counted between two and nine times. The chain couples TRBV2 to TRBJ2-7, with unresolved D. V was trimmed by 2 bases and J by 0 bases, leaving 5 bases between them. This CDR3 has 13 residues. Germline V gene sequence: CDR1 SNHLY, CDR2 FYNNEI. CDR3 in amino acids: CASSENVSYEQYF. CDR3 in DNA: TGTGCCAGCAGTGAAAATGTCTCCTACGAGCAGTACTTC. Based on the CDR3 plus reference TRBV2 and TRBJ2-7, the full variable domain is EPEVTQTPSHQVTQMGQEVILRCVPISNHLYFYWYRQILGQKVEFLVSFYNNEISEKSEIFDDQFSVERPDGSNFTLKIRSTKLEDSAMYFCASSENVSYEQYFGPGTRLTVT.

This clonotype has a handful of counts. The J gene is TRBJ2-7, the V gene TRBV9; 8 nucleotides match TRBD1. The V gene's germline CDR1 is SGDLS and CDR2 YYNGEE. This CDR3 is 14 amino acids long. V was pared by 0 bases and J by 2 bases, with 1 base of the junction left unmatched. CDR3 region: CASSVEDRAYEQYF. The CDR3 DNA follows: TGTGCCAGCAGCGTAGAGGACAGGGCCTACGAGCAGTACTTC. Drawing the rest from reference TRBV9 and TRBJ2-7, the complete variable domain is DSGVTQTPKHLITATGQRVTLRCSPRSGDLSVYWYQQSLDQGLQFLIQYYNGEERAKGNILERFSAQQFPDLHSELNLSSLELGDSALYFCASSVEDRAYEQYFGPGTRLTVT.

V gene TRBV12-3 or TRBV12-4 combines with J gene TRBJ2-2; TRBD1 is a possible D gene (6 bases). The V end lost 6 bases, the J end lost 7 bases, and 9 bases lay between the germline ends. CDR3 length: 12 amino acids. The CDR3 nucleotides read TGTGCCAGCAGGCCAGGGGTCGGGGAGCTGTTTTTT. Translated: CASRPGVGELFF.

The chain joins TRBV7-6 to TRBJ2-7; the match to TRBD2 covers 14 bases. This CDR3 contains 15 residues. The germline CDR1 and CDR2 sequences are SGHVS and FNYEAQ. V was pared by 5 bases and J by 6 bases, with 6 bases of the junction left unmatched. CDR3 coding DNA: TGTGCCAGCAGCACCCGAGGACTAGCGGGAGGCGAGCAGTACTTC. This translates into CASSTRGLAGGEQYF. The full variable domain, rest sourced from reference TRBV7-6 and TRBJ2-7, is GAGVSQSPRYKVTKRGQDVALRCDPISGHVSLYWYRQALGQGPEFLTYFNYEAQQDKSGLPNDRFSAERPEGSISTLTIQRTEQRDSAMYRCASSTRGLAGGEQYFGPGTRLTVT.

The rearrangement uses TRBV4-3 and TRBJ2-1, with 9 bases fitting TRBD2. Germline CDR1 LGHNA, CDR2 YSLEER. The CDR3 covers 13 residues. V lost 0 bases to trimming and J lost 12 bases; unmatched junction nucleotides: 3. The CDR3 DNA follows: TGCGCCAGCAGCCAAGATCGAGCGGGGGGGCAGTTCTTC. As protein: CASSQDRAGGQFF.

This clonotype appeared a few times. The CDR3: CASREWTGASYEQYF. In nucleotides, the CDR3 is TGCGCCAGCAGGGAATGGACAGGGGCGTCCTACGAGCAGTACTTC. The chain recombines TRBV5-1 with TRBJ2-7; 9 nucleotides line up with TRBD1. V lost 5 bases, J lost 1 base, and 7 bases stayed unmatched. The CDR3 runs to 15 residues. The V gene's germline CDR1 is SGHRS and CDR2 YFSETQ.

This clonotype was found a few times. The chain joins TRBV15 to TRBJ1-2; D remains unclear. The germline gives CDR1 LNHNV, CDR2 YYDKDF (reference sequence). The CDR3 has 16 amino acids. V lost 5 bases and J 1 base, leaving 17 bases between the germline ends. The CDR3 spells CATSPMGFDRNYGYTF. In DNA, the CDR3 is TGTGCCACCAGCCCCATGGGGTTCGACCGTAACTATGGCTACACCTTC.

This clonotype occurred a few times. The chain is built from TRBV5-1 and TRBJ2-7, with D tentatively TRBD1 or TRBD2 (5 bases each). CDR1 SGHRS and CDR2 YFSETQ come from the germline V gene. This CDR3 has 17 residues. V was pared by 0 bases and J by 1 base, with 17 bases between. The CDR3 sequence: CASSLGSEGPLSYEQYF. The CDR3 DNA follows: TGCGCCAGCAGCTTGGGTTCCGAGGGGCCTCTTTCCTACGAGCAGTACTTC.

The chain combines TRBV12-3 or TRBV12-4 with TRBJ1-2; maybe TRBD1 (6 bases). Trimming took off 5 bases at V and 2 bases at J, with 9 bases between the two ends. This CDR3 is 13 amino acids long. The CDR3 is CASSGQGNYGYTF. DNA for the CDR3: TGTGCCAGCAGTGGTCAGGGGAACTATGGCTACACCTTC.

This clonotype was counted many times. V is TRBV20-1 and J is TRBJ2-7, with 9 bases aligning to TRBD1. Germline values: CDR1 DFQATT, CDR2 SNEGSKA (reference sequence). The CDR3 runs 13 residues. V lost 3 bases to trimming and J lost 3 bases; unmatched junction nucleotides: 3. CDR3 bases: TGCAGTGCTAGTCGGGACAGGGTCTACGAGCAGTACTTC. It encodes CSASRDRVYEQYF.

The chain is built from TRBV6-5 and TRBJ2-7; D call uncertain. Germline CDR1 and CDR2: MNHEY and SVGAGI. Trimming removed 2 bases from V and 3 bases from J, with 17 bases in between. The CDR3 runs to 16 residues. CDR3 sequence (DNA): TGTGCCAGCAGTTACGGCAAGTCAGACTTATACTACGAGCAGTACTTC. As protein: CASSYGKSDLYYEQYF.

The rearrangement links TRBV20-1 to TRBJ2-7; D not certain. CDR3 length: 18 residues. Germline V gives CDR1 DFQATT, CDR2 SNEGSKA (reference sequence). V dropped 0 bases and J dropped 4 bases, with 25 bases sitting between them. CDR3 coding DNA: TGCAGTGCTAGAGATTCGGAGAGCCCGTCCCTTTATGTATACGAGCAGTACTTC. Translated: CSARDSESPSLYVYEQYF.

The rearrangement links TRBV20-1 to TRBJ2-7; maybe TRBD2 (5 bases). This CDR3 comprises 16 residues. V lost 0 bases to trimming and J lost 2 bases, with 17 bases between them. Germline CDR1 DFQATT, CDR2 SNEGSKA (reference sequence). The DNA for the CDR3 is TGCAGTGCTAGAGAGCCCCGGGGTCTAAACCCCTACGAGCAGTACTTC. This encodes CSAREPRGLNPYEQYF.

Only a few counts were recorded for this clonotype. This chain uses TRBV5-1 with TRBJ2-1, with D unresolved. The CDR3 sequence is 14 residues long. Between the trimmed V and J ends, which lost 3 bases and 7 bases, there was a span of 14 bases. CDR1 and CDR2 (germline): SGHRS, YFSETQ. The CDR3 loop reads CASSYPLDGNEQFF. CDR3 sequence (DNA): TGCGCCAGCAGCTACCCTCTGGACGGTAATGAGCAGTTCTTC.

The rearrangement joins TRBV24-1 to TRBJ2-5, with D possibly matching TRBD2 (6 bases). The CDR3 length is 15 residues. Trimming took 1 base from V and 5 from J, leaving 13 bases between them. Germline V gene data show CDR1 as KGHDR and CDR2 as SFDVKD. The CDR3 loop is CATSDFVGGPETQYF. CDR3 sequence (DNA): TGTGCCACCAGTGATTTCGTCGGGGGACCGGAGACCCAGTACTTC.

The V gene is TRBV5-1, the J gene TRBJ2-1, with TRBD1 identical over 8 bases. The J segment lost 7 bases and the V segment lost 4 bases, leaving 13 bases of the junction unmatched. The CDR3 covers 16 residues. Germline V gene sequence: CDR1 SGHRS, CDR2 YFSETQ. Here the CDR3 DNA reads TGCGCCAGCAGCCGACCAGGACAGGGAGTAGGTAATGAGCAGTTCTTC. The encoded protein is CASSRPGQGVGNEQFF.

The chain employs TRBV18 and TRBJ2-1; TRBD1 agrees at 8 bases. The trim removed 0 bases at V and 8 bases at J, leaving 9 bases unmatched. The germline gives CDR1 KGHSH, CDR2 LQKENI. The CDR3 spans 16 residues. CDR3 sequence reads: CASSPPGPTGDDEQFF. In DNA, the CDR3 is TGTGCCAGCTCACCACCGGGTCCGACAGGGGATGATGAGCAGTTCTTC.